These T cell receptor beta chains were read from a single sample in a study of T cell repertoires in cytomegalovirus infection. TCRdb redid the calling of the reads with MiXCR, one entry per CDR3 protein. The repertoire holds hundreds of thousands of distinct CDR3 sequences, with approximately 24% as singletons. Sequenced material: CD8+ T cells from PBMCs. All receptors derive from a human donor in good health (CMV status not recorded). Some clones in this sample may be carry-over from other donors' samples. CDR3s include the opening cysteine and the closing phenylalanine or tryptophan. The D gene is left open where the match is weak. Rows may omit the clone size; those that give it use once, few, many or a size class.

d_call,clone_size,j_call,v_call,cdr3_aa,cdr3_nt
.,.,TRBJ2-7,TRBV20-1,CSARRLTQVPNYEQYF,TGCAGTGCTAGACGCTTAACCCAGGTACCCAACTACGAGCAGTACTTC
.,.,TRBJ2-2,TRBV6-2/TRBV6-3,CASSYSGGSFNTGELFF,TGTGCCAGCAGTTACTCTGGGGGCTCCTTTAACACCGGGGAGCTGTTTTTT
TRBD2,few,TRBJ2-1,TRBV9,CASSDSGGGSYNEQFF,TGTGCCAGCAGCGATAGCGGGGGGGGCTCCTACAATGAGCAGTTCTTC
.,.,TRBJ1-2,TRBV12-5,CASGTGTHDYTF,TGTGCTAGTGGCACCGGGACGCATGACTACACCTTC
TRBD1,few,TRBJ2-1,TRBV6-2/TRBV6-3,CASSYRYDRDRGSSEQFF,TGTGCCAGCAGTTACCGTTACGACCGGGACAGGGGGTCCAGTGAGCAGTTCTTC
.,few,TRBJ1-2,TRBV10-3,CAISEPRGNYGYTF,TGTGCCATCAGTGAGCCGCGGGGTAACTATGGCTACACCTTC
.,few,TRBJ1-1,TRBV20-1,CSARTFGADTEAFF,TGCAGTGCCAGGACATTCGGGGCGGACACTGAAGCTTTCTTT
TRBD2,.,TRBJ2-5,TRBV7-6,CASSLNGGLAGEETQYF,TGTGCCAGCAGCTTAAATGGGGGACTAGCGGGGGAAGAGACCCAGTACTTC
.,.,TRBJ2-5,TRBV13,CASSLGRRPQETQYF,TGTGCCAGCAGCTTAGGACGACGGCCCCAAGAGACCCAGTACTTC
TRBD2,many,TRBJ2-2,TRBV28,CASSPSAGGGTGELFF,TGTGCCAGCAGTCCCTCCGCGGGGGGGGGGACCGGGGAGCTGTTTTTT
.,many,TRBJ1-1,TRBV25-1,CASSFTLGATEAFF,TGTGCCAGCAGCTTTACACTGGGTGCCACTGAAGCTTTCTTT
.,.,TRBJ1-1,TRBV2,CASLGRNTEAFF,TGTGCCAGCCTGGGACGGAACACTGAAGCTTTCTTT
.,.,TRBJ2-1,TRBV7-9,CASSFKVHNEQFF,TGTGCCAGCAGCTTTAAGGTCCACAATGAGCAGTTCTTC
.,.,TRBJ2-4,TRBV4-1,CASSQDPPAALAKNIQYF,TGCGCCAGCAGCCAGGATCCCCCGGCGGCTTTAGCCAAAAACATTCAGTACTTC
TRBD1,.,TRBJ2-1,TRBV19,CASSIRTGGADNEQFF,TGTGCCAGTAGTATCAGGACAGGGGGGGCGGACAATGAGCAGTTCTTC
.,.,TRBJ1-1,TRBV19,CASSKAAEAFF,TGTGCCAGTAGCAAGGCAGCTGAAGCTTTCTTT
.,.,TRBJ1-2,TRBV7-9,CASSSDRDTNYGYTF,TGTGCCAGCAGCTCCGACCGGGATACCAACTATGGCTACACCTTC
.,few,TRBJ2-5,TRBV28,CASSLIEGMAVRETQYF,TGTGCCAGCAGCCTTATTGAAGGGATGGCCGTACGTGAGACCCAGTACTTC
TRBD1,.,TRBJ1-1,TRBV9,CASSMRQGNTEAFF,TGTGCCAGCAGCATGAGACAGGGAAACACTGAAGCTTTCTTT
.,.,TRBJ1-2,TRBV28,CASYPDLSGPYGYTF,TGTGCCAGCTATCCGGACTTATCAGGACCCTATGGCTACACCTTC
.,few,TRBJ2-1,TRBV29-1,CSVVRGFNEQFF,TGCAGCGTTGTGAGGGGGTTCAATGAGCAGTTCTTC
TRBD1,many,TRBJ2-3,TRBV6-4,CASSDKSGQGADTQYF,TGTGCCAGCAGTGACAAATCGGGACAGGGGGCAGATACGCAGTATTTT
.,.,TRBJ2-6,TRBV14,CASSQVEEAGANVLTF,TGTGCCAGCAGCCAAGTTGAAGAGGCTGGGGCCAACGTCCTGACTTTC
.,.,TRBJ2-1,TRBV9,CASSVVSDYNEQFF,TGTGCCAGCAGCGTAGTTTCAGACTACAATGAGCAGTTCTTC
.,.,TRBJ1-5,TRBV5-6,CASTTQGKLDQPQHF,TGTGCCAGCACTACCCAGGGGAAACTGGATCAGCCCCAGCATTTT